In this sample, the clone carrying this T cell receptor beta chain turned up many times. Its antigen remains unknown. The cDNA had a unique molecular identifier and a template-switch universal primer site. From the 5' RACE reads, TCRdb called clonotypes with MiXCR, one entry per CDR3 protein. The sample shows roughly 490,000 distinct CDR3 sequences, 13% to 15% of them seen only once. This CDR3 is built from 15 residues. V was pared by 0 bases and J by 4 bases, with 4 bases of the junction left unmatched. Germline V lookup: CDR1 SGDLS, CDR2 YYNGEE. This entry is derived from a study of identical twins. Study findings and constraints: Within monozygotic twins, out-of-frame TCR alpha sharing was underestimated by the models.

These data were also filed under a second study, of yellow fever vaccine responses in identical twins.

This rearrangement joins TRBV9 to TRBJ2-1; 7 bases are a match to TRBD1. This receptor was taken from a woman aged 18 to 35 in good health. The sequenced material came from CD4+ T cells sorted from blood. CDR3 coding DNA: TGTGCCAGCAGCGTAGAAGGGACAGCTTACAATGAGCAGTTCTTC. Translation: CASSVEGTAYNEQFF.